The next 27 T cell receptor beta chains were all read from a single sample in a study of molecular identifiers for immune sequencing clone quantification. TCRdb called the PCR reads again in MiXCR, with one record for every CDR3 protein. This table holds 40,000 to 65,000 distinct CDR3 sequences, 36% found once. Sequenced: naive CD8+ T cells from blood, with Jurkat cell RNA spiked in. Specified subset: FACS-sorted CD8+CD4-CCR7+CD45RA+ naive T cells. Receptor source: a human donor in good health. Some libraries in this study had Jurkat cell RNA spiked in.

This clonotype appeared many times. This sequence joins TRBV6-5 and TRBJ2-7, with D maybe TRBD2 (6 bases). This CDR3 spans 16 amino acids. V dropped 1 base and J dropped 6 bases, with 19 bases sitting between them. Per the germline V gene, CDR1 is MNHEY and CDR2 is SVGAGI. As DNA, the CDR3 is TGTGCCAGCAGTTACTGGGTCGGGGGTGGTAACGGCGAGCAGTACTTC. Translating it yields CASSYWVGGGNGEQYF.

This clonotype was seen a single time. V and J are TRBV6-5 and TRBJ1-1; D gene uncertain. The germline V gene encodes CDR1 MNHEY and CDR2 SVGAGI. The V end was cut by 0 bases, the J end by 8 bases, with 7 bases between. The CDR3 is 12 amino acids. CDR3 loop: CASSYSGSEAFF. The CDR3 nucleotides read TGTGCCAGCAGTTACTCGGGGTCCGAAGCTTTCTTT.

The chain couples TRBV7-6 to TRBJ2-7, with D uncertain. From germline, CDR1 is SGHVS and CDR2 FNYEAQ. The CDR3 sequence is 16 residues long. Trimming shortened V by 8 bases and J by 1 base, and 21 bases separated the two germline ends. The CDR3 sequence is CASCSTVVGPSYEQYF. Here the CDR3 DNA reads TGTGCCAGCTGCTCCACGGTGGTAGGGCCGTCCTACGAGCAGTACTTC.

To note about this clonotype: At one boundary the junction diverges from the germline segment, which might be a read error. The rearrangement links TRBV5-1 to TRBJ2-2; D possibly corresponds to TRBD1 (7 bases). The CDR3 loop spans 15 amino acids. From germline, CDR1 is SGHRS and CDR2 YFSETQ. The chain's CDR3 is CASSLRQGNTGGLFF. DNA of the CDR3: TGCGCCAGCAGCTTACGACAGGGAAACACCGGGGGGCTGTTTTTT.

Concerning this clonotype itself: One junction end disagrees with the germline gene, perhaps due to a read error. The rearrangement uses TRBV9 and TRBJ2-3; D possibly matches TRBD1 or TRBD2 (7 bases each). The germline V gene encodes CDR1 SGDLS and CDR2 YYNGEE. The CDR3 extends over 16 amino acids. The CDR3 sequence is CASSPGGGQNTETQYF. In DNA form, the CDR3 reads TGTGCCAGCAGCCCAGGGGGGGGGCAAAACACAGAAACGCAGTATTTT.

This clonotype appeared a few times. The rearrangement links TRBV7-9 to TRBJ2-7; TRBD1 agrees at 9 bases. The CDR3 runs 15 residues. J was trimmed by 5 bases and V by 5 bases; bases with no gene match: 10. Looked up from germline, CDR1 is SEHNR and CDR2 is FQNEAQ (reference sequence). The CDR3 protein is CASSTDRGGPHEQYF. CDR3 bases: TGTGCCAGCAGCACGGACAGGGGAGGGCCCCACGAGCAGTACTTC. The whole variable domain, remainder taken from reference TRBV7-9 and TRBJ2-7, is DTGVSQNPRHKITKRGQNVTFRCDPISEHNRLYWYRQTLGQGPEFLTYFQNEAQLEKSRLLSDRFSAERPKGSFSTLEIQRTEQGDSAMYLCASSTDRGGPHEQYFGPGTRLTVT.

In this sample, this clonotype turned up many times. The V and J genes are TRBV28 and TRBJ1-2; D not certain. Per the germline V gene, CDR1 is MDHEN and CDR2 is SYDVKM. Trimming removed 1 base at V and 4 bases at J, with 4 bases between. CDR3 length: 12 amino acids. In DNA, the CDR3 is TGTGCCAGCAGTTTATATCCCTATGGCTACACCTTC. It codes for CASSLYPYGYTF.

This clonotype was seen many times. In DNA form, the CDR3 reads TGCGCCAGCAGCTTGGCACTAGCGGGAGGCCAAGAGACCCAGTACTTC. It specifies CASSLALAGGQETQYF. This chain links TRBV5-1 with TRBJ2-5; 12 bases map to TRBD2. The CDR3 runs to 16 residues. J was trimmed by 1 base and V by 0 bases; bases with no gene match: 1. CDR1 is SGHRS, CDR2 YFSETQ, per germline. The full variable domain, in which reference TRBV5-1 and TRBJ2-5 provide the parts outside the CDR3, is KAGVTQTPRYLIKTRGQQVTLSCSPISGHRSVSWYQQTPGQGLQFLFEYFSETQRNKGNFPGRFSGRQFSNSRSEMNVSTLELGDSALYLCASSLALAGGQETQYFGPGTRLLVL.

This clonotype has ten or more counts. V usage is TRBV27 and J usage is TRBJ2-7; a weak D match, TRBD1 (6 bases). V lost 6 bases and J lost 3, with 12 bases in between. This CDR3 has 13 residues. Germline CDR1 is MNHEY and CDR2 is SMNVEV (reference sequence). CDR3 loop: CASSSTGHYEQYF. CDR3 nucleotide sequence: TGTGCCAGCAGCTCGACAGGCCACTACGAGCAGTACTTC.

This clonotype was detected a few times. V gene TRBV2 combines with J gene TRBJ2-3; 12 positions match TRBD2. Trimming at V came to 5 bases and at J to 3 bases, leaving 6 bases not matched to a gene. The length of the CDR3 is 16 residues. The V gene's germline CDR1 is SNHLY and CDR2 FYNNEI. In DNA, the CDR3 is TGTGCCAGCAGTTCCCCTAGCGGGAGGGGGACAGATACGCAGTATTTT. Translation gives CASSSPSGRGTDTQYF.

About this clonotype itself: This may be a read error: a much more frequent sequence differs by one nucleotide. V and J are TRBV5-3 and TRBJ2-3; TRBD2 matches 9 bases. TRBV5-3 is designated an ORF whose function remains uncertain. The CDR3 length is 17 residues. V lost 8 bases to trimming and J lost 2 bases; unmatched junction nucleotides: 15. DNA for the CDR3: TGTGCCAGCAGCACCCCTGGGCTAGCGGGACACACAGATACGCAGTATTTT. Amino acid sequence: CASSTPGLAGHTDTQYF.

This clonotype was recorded once. Just one base apart from a much larger clone, this may be a read error. The V gene is TRBV12-3 or TRBV12-4, the J gene TRBJ2-7, with 9 nucleotides matching TRBD1. CDR3 length: 12 amino acids. This chain's CDR3 is CASSLPGTGPLF. Here the CDR3 DNA reads TGTGCCAGCAGTCTCCCCGGGACAGGGCCTCTCTTC.

The rearrangement joins TRBV4-3 to TRBJ2-7, with 7 bases fitting TRBD1. The V gene end was trimmed by 4 bases and the J gene end by 6 bases; junction bases not matched to a gene: 6. Germline V gene sequence: CDR1 LGHNA, CDR2 YSLEER. The CDR3 totals 13 residues. CDR3 in amino acids: CASSLETGLEQYF. CDR3 nucleotide sequence: TGCGCCAGCAGCCTTGAGACAGGGCTCGAGCAGTACTTC.

About this clonotype: A read error may be the cause here, since a much bigger clone is one base away. Because the CDR3 is missing its conserved closing phenylalanine or tryptophan, this is likely a read error. The gene calls are TRBV19 and TRBJ2-3, with D tentatively TRBD1 (6 bases). Per germline, CDR1 LNHDA and CDR2 SQIVND (reference sequence). V was trimmed by 7 bases and J by 1 base, leaving 12 bases between them. This CDR3 has 14 residues. The CDR3 loop reads CASTSGTRTDTQYL. CDR3 bases: TGTGCCAGTACCTCCGGGACACGCACAGATACGCAGTATCTT.

Regarding this clonotype: A much larger clone lies a single base off, so this may be a read error. The chain has TRBV5-6 and TRBJ2-7; TRBD2 matches at 10 bases. The CDR3 runs to 15 residues. Trimming at V came to 4 bases and at J to 2 bases, leaving 6 bases not matched to a gene. CDR1 is SGHDT and CDR2 is YYEEEE in the germline V gene. CDR3 amino acids: CASSPRTSGPYEQYF. The CDR3 nucleotides read TGTGCCAGCAGCCCTAGGACTAGCGGTCCCTACGAGCAGTACTTC.

For this clonotype: Because it lacks the conserved phenylalanine or tryptophan at the end, this CDR3 is likely a read error. The chain uses TRBV4-3 and TRBJ2-2; 8 bases agree with TRBD1. There are 16 residues in the CDR3. V gave up 3 bases and J gave up 7 bases; unmatched junction bases: 10. CDR1 is LGHNA and CDR2 is YSLEER in the germline V gene. Written as DNA, the CDR3 is TGCGCCAGCAGCCAGACTACAGGGGGGCATGTCGGGGAGCTGTTTTAT. Translated: CASSQTTGGHVGELFY.

A remark on this clonotype: A read error may be the cause here, since a much bigger clone is one base away. V is TRBV4-3 and J is TRBJ2-5; no clear D gene. Germline CDR1 is LGHNA and CDR2 is YSLEER. Trimming took 0 bases from V and 7 from J, leaving 12 bases between them. This CDR3 contains 14 residues. CDR3 nucleotide sequence: TGCGCCAGCAGCCAAGATCTGGGCCCAGCGACCCAGTACTTC. Its protein product is CASSQDLGPATQYF.

This clonotype was seen a handful of times. This chain links TRBV4-2 with TRBJ2-2, with 10 bases identical to TRBD2. Germline V lookup: CDR1 LGHNA, CDR2 YNFKEQ. The CDR3 extends over 16 amino acids. V was pared by 4 bases and J by 3 bases, with 5 bases of the junction left unmatched. The CDR3 nucleotides are TGTGCCAGCAGCCGTACTAGCGGGACTGACACCGGGGAGCTGTTTTTT. Encoded protein: CASSRTSGTDTGELFF.

The rearrangement joins TRBV5-1 to TRBJ2-3; the D gene is possibly TRBD1 (6 bases). The germline CDR1 and CDR2 sequences are SGHRS and YFSETQ. The CDR3 runs to 16 residues. V was trimmed by 0 bases and J by 4 bases, leaving 15 bases between them. The CDR3 nucleotides read TGCGCCAGCAGCTTGGAGAGGGGGATAAGGCCAGATACGCAGTATTTT. It specifies CASSLERGIRPDTQYF.

This clonotype was counted many times. This chain links TRBV6-5 with TRBJ2-3, with D tentatively TRBD1 (5 bases). With 2 bases removed from V and 4 bases from J, the gap between germline ends came to 10 bases. The germline CDR1 and CDR2 sequences are MNHEY and SVGAGI. This CDR3 has 14 amino acids. The CDR3 DNA reads as TGTGCCAGCAGTTACGCTGACAGCGCAGATACGCAGTATTTT. Translated, it gives CASSYADSADTQYF.

Note on this clonotype: A much larger clone is a single base away; this may be a read error. The CDR3 does not end in the conserved phenylalanine or tryptophan, so this is likely a read error. This chain joins TRBV12-3 or TRBV12-4 and TRBJ2-6; D is possibly TRBD1 (5 bases). The length of the CDR3 is 15 residues. The germline V and J ends were trimmed by 7 bases and 0 bases, with 10 bases remaining between them. The CDR3 coding sequence is TGTGCCAGCACTTCGACAGACTCTGGGGCCAACGTCCTGACTTAC. Protein sequence: CASTSTDSGANVLTY.

The chain has TRBV28 and TRBJ1-4; no definite D call. CDR1 and CDR2 from the germline V gene are MDHEN and SYDVKM. V lost 6 bases, J lost 6 bases, and 8 bases lay in between. The CDR3 runs 12 residues. CDR3 amino acids: CASSPYYEKLFF. The DNA for the CDR3 is TGTGCCAGCAGCCCTTACTATGAAAAACTGTTTTTT.

CDR3 bases: TGCGCCAGCAGCCAAGGACTTGCTAAGGACAAACTGTTTTTT. Its protein product is CASSQGLAKDKLFF. The chain has TRBV4-3 and TRBJ1-4; unclear D gene. Trimming pared 1 base from V and 11 bases from J, leaving 14 bases between. This CDR3 contains 14 residues. Germline V gene data show CDR1 as LGHNA and CDR2 as YSLEER.

On this clonotype: A much more abundant neighbour one base away suggests this may be a read error. The chain recombines TRBV5-6 with TRBJ2-2; 7 bases fit TRBD1. This CDR3 comprises 15 residues. The germline CDR1 and CDR2 sequences are SGHDT and YYEEEE. CDR3 DNA sequence: TGTGCCGGCAGCATTCTCACAGGGGACACCGGGGAGCTGTTTTTT. As protein: CAGSILTGDTGELFF.

This clonotype has more than one count but fewer than ten. The rearrangement uses TRBV11-2 and TRBJ2-5, with 7 bases aligning to TRBD2. Trimming at V came to 6 bases and at J to 1 base, leaving 8 bases not matched to a gene. The germline CDR1 and CDR2 sequences are SGHAT and FQNNGV. The CDR3 loop spans 15 amino acids. The CDR3 is CASRLAYSVQETQYF. The CDR3 DNA sequence: TGTGCCAGCAGACTAGCGTATAGCGTCCAAGAGACCCAGTACTTC.

V is TRBV6-2 or TRBV6-3 and J is TRBJ2-4; D remains ambiguous. The germline gives CDR1 MNHEY, CDR2 SVGEGT. The CDR3 totals 14 residues. V was pared by 4 bases and J by 4 bases, with 11 bases between. CDR3 loop: CASSSPVSKNIQYF. CDR3 in DNA: TGTGCCAGCAGTTCCCCCGTATCAAAAAACATTCAGTACTTC.

This clonotype was recorded a few times. The J gene is TRBJ2-7, the V gene TRBV14; D gene unclear. Germline CDR1 is SGHDN and CDR2 is FVKESK. This CDR3 spans 16 amino acids. V was trimmed by 0 bases and J by 2 bases, leaving 14 bases between them. The CDR3 spells CASSQDESPEPYEQYF. In DNA, the CDR3 is TGTGCCAGCAGCCAAGATGAAAGCCCGGAACCCTACGAGCAGTACTTC.